This TCR beta chain was found in a study of blood T cell repertoires in COVID-19. Turning to the study itself: Researchers got acute and convalescent COVID-19 samples from the United States, Italy and Spain. PBMCs, B-cell-depleted T cells, or T cells provided the cDNA or gDNA that made up the material.

A note on this clone: The sample holds other DNA sequences that translate to the same CDR3.

Using immunoSEQ multiplex PCR, the repertoire was profiled, and TCRdb retains in-frame clones only, with some absent. The data contain approximately 220,000 clones, more than 80% of them singletons. Per germline, CDR1 SGHRS and CDR2 YFSETQ. The CDR3 totals 17 residues. Trimming took 1 base from V and 0 from J; bases not matched to a gene: 7. The clonotype originates from a woman older than 75 with acute or convalescent COVID-19. The rearrangement joins TRBV5-1 to TRBJ1-3, with 7 bases that match TRBD1. Sequences were obtained from peripheral blood. The DNA of the CDR3 is TGCGCCAGCAGCTTGAGGCCGACAGGGAGCTCTGGAAACACCATATATTTT. Translating gives CASSLRPTGSSGNTIYF.